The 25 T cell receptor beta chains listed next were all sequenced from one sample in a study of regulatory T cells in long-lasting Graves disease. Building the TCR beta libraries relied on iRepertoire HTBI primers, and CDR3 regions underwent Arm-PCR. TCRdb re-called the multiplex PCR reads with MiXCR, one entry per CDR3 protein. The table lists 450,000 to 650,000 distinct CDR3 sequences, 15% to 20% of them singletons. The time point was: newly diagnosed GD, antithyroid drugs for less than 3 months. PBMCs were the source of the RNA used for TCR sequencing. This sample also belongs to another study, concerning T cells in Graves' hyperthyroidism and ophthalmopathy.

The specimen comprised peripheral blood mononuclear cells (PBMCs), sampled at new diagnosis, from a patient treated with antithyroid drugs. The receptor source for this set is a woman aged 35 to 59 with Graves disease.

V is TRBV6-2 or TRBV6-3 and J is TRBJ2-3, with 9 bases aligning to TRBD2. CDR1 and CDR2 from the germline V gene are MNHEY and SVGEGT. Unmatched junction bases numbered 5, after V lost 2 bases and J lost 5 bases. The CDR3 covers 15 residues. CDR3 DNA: TGTGCCAGCAGTTACGCGGGGGGGCTGGGAGATACGCAGTATTTT. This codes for CASSYAGGLGDTQYF.

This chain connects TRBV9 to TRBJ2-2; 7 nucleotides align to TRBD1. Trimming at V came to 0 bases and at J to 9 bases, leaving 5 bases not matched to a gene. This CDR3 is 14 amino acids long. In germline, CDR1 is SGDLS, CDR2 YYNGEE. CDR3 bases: TGTGCCAGCAGCGTAGTAACAGGGGCCCGGGAGCTGTTTTTT. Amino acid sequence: CASSVVTGARELFF. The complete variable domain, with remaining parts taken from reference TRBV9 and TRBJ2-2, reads DSGVTQTPKHLITATGQRVTLRCSPRSGDLSVYWYQQSLDQGLQFLIQYYNGEERAKGNILERFSAQQFPDLHSELNLSSLELGDSALYFCASSVVTGARELFFGEGSRLTVL.

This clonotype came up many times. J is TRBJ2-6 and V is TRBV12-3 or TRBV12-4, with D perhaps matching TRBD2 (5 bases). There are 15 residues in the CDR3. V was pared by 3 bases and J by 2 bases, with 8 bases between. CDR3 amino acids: CASSFGEPGANVLTF. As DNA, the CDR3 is TGTGCCAGCAGTTTTGGGGAGCCTGGGGCCAACGTCCTGACTTTC.

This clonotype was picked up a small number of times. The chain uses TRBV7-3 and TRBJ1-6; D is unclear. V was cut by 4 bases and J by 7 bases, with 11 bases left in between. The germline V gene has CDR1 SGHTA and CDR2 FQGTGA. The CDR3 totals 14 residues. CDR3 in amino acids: CASSSGRYNSPLHF. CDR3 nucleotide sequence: TGTGCCAGCAGCTCCGGACGGTACAATTCACCCCTCCACTTT.

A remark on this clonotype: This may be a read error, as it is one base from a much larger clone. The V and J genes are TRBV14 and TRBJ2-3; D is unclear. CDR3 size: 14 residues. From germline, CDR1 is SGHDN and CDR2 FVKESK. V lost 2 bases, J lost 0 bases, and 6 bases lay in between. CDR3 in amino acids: CASSQLPSTDTQYF. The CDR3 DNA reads TGTGCCAGCAGCCAATTACCTAGCACAGATACGCAGTATTTT. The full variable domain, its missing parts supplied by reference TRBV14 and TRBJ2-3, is EAGVTQFPSHSVIEKGQTVTLRCDPISGHDNLYWYRRVMGKEIKFLLHFVKESKQDESGMPNNRFLAERTGGTYSTLKVQPAELEDSGVYFCASSQLPSTDTQYFGPGTRLTVL.

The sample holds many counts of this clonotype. For the CDR3, the DNA is TGTGCCAGCAGTGGGGCCCTCAACTATGGCTACACCTTC. Residues: CASSGALNYGYTF. The chain combines TRBV6-1 with TRBJ1-2; no clear D gene. Between the trimmed V and J ends, which lost 4 bases and 2 bases, there was a span of 8 bases. There are 13 residues in the CDR3. The germline V gene encodes CDR1 MNHNS and CDR2 SASEGT.

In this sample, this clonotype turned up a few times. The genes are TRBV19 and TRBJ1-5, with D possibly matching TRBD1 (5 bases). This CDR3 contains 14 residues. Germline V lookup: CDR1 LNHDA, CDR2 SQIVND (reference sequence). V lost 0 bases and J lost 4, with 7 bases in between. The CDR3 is CASSIDHRNQPQHF. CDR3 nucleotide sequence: TGTGCCAGTAGTATAGATCACAGGAATCAGCCCCAGCATTTT. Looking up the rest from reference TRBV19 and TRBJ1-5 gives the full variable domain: DGGITQSPKYLFRKEGQNVTLSCEQNLNHDAMYWYRQDPGQGLRLIYYSQIVNDFQKGDIAEGYSVSREKKESFPLTVTSAQKNPTAFYLCASSIDHRNQPQHFGDGTRLSIL.

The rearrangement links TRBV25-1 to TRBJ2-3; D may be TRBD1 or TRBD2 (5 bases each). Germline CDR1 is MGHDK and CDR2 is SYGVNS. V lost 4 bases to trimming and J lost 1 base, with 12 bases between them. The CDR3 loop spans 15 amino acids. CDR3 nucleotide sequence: TGTGCCAGCAGTGCCCGCCTGGGGGGCACAGATACGCAGTATTTT. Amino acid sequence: CASSARLGGTDTQYF.

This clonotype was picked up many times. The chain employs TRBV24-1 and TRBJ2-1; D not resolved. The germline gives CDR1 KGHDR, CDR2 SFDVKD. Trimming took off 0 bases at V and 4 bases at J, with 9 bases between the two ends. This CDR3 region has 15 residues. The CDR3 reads CATSDLLWNYNEQFF. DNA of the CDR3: TGTGCCACCAGTGATTTGCTTTGGAATTACAATGAGCAGTTCTTC.

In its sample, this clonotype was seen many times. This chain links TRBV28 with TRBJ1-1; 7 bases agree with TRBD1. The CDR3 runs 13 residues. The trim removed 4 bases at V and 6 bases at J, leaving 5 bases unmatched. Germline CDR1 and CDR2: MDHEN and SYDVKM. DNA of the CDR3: TGTGCCAGCAGTTCGACAGGGATGCCTGAAGCTTTCTTT. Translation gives CASSSTGMPEAFF.

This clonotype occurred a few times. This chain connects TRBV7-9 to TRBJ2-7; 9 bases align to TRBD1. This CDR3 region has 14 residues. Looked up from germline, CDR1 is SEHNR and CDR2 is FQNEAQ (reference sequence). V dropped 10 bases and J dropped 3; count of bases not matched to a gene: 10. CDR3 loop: CATQSGTGFYEQYF. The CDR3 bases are TGTGCCACCCAATCCGGGACAGGGTTCTACGAGCAGTACTTC.

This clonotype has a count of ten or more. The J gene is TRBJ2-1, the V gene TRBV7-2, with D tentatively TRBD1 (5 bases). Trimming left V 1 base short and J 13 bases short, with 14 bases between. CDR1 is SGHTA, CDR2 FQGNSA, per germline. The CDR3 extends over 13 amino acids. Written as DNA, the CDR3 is TGTGCCAGCAGCTTAGGGGGCTTGGCTAGTCAGTTCTTC. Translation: CASSLGGLASQFF.

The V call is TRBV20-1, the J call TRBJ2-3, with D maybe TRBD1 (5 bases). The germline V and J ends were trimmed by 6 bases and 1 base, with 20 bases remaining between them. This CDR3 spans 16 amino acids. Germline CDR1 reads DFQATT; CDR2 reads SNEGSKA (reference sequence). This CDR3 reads CSAPAQGFWGTDTQYF. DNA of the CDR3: TGCAGTGCACCCGCTCAGGGTTTTTGGGGCACAGATACGCAGTATTTT.

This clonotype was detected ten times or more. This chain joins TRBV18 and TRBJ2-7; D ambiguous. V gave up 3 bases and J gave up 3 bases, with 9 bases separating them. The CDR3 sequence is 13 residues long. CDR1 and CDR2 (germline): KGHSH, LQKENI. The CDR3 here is CASSPGPNYEQYF. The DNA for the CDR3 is TGTGCCAGCTCACCCGGACCGAACTACGAGCAGTACTTC. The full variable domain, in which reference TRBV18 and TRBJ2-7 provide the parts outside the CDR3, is NAGVMQNPRHLVRRRGQEARLRCSPMKGHSHVYWYRQLPEEGLKFMVYLQKENIIDESGMPKERFSAEFPKEGPSILRIQQVVRGDSAAYFCASSPGPNYEQYFGPGTRLTVT.

CDR3 sequence (DNA): TGTGCCAGCAGCCCGCCTTTACGACAGGGGGCCGGTTTGGGCTATGGCTACACCTTC. Its protein product is CASSPPLRQGAGLGYGYTF. This chain links TRBV5-6 with TRBJ1-2; TRBD1 matches at 10 bases. This CDR3 has 19 residues. CDR1 SGHDT and CDR2 YYEEEE come from the germline V gene. With 4 bases clipped from V and 4 bases from J, the junction kept 19 bases outside the gene matches.

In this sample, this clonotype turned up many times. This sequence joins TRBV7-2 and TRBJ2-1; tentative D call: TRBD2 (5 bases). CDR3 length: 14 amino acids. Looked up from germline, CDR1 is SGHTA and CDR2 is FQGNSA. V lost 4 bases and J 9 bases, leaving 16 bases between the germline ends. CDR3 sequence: CASSSGLPSSEQFF. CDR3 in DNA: TGTGCCAGCAGCTCCGGACTCCCTTCAAGTGAGCAGTTCTTC.

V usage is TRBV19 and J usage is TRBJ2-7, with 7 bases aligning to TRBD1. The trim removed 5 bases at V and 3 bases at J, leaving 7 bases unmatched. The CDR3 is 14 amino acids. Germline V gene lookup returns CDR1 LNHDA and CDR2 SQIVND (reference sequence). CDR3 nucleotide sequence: TGTGCCAGTAGTGAAAACAGGGGAAACTACGAGCAGTACTTC. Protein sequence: CASSENRGNYEQYF.

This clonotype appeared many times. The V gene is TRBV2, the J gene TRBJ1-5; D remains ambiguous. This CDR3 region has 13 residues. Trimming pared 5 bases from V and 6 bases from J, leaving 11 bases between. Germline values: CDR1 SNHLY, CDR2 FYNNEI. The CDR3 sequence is CASSSPLGQPQHF. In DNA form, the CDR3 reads TGTGCCAGCAGTAGTCCTCTCGGTCAGCCCCAGCATTTT.

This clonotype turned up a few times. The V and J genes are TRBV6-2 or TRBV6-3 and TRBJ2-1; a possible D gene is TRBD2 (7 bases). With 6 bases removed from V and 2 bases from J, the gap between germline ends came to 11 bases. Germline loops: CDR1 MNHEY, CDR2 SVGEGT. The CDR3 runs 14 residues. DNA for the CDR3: TGTGCCAGCAGGCGGGGGCGAGCCTACAATGAGCAGTTCTTC. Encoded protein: CASRRGRAYNEQFF.

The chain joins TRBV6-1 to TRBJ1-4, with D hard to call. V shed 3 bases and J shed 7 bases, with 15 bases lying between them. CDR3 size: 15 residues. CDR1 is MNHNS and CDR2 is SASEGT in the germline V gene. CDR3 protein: CASSDPDGRSEKLFF. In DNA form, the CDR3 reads TGTGCCAGCAGTGACCCGGACGGACGTTCTGAAAAACTGTTTTTT.

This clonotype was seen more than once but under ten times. The CDR3 DNA reads TGCAGTGCCGCTGGTGTGGGCGGGGGGGGGATCGGGGAGCTGTTTTTT. It encodes CSAAGVGGGGIGELFF. The chain couples TRBV20-1 to TRBJ2-2; the match to TRBD2 covers 9 bases. Germline assignment: CDR1 DFQATT and CDR2 SNEGSKA (reference sequence). The CDR3 runs 16 residues. V lost 6 bases, J lost 7 bases, and 15 bases stayed unmatched.

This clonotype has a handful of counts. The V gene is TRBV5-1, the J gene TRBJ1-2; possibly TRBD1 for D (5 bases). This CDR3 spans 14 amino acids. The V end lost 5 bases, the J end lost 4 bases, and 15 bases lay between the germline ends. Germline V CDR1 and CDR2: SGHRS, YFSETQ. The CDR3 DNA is TGCGCCAGCAGTCCGACAGACGCCCTCTATGGCTACACCTTC. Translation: CASSPTDALYGYTF.

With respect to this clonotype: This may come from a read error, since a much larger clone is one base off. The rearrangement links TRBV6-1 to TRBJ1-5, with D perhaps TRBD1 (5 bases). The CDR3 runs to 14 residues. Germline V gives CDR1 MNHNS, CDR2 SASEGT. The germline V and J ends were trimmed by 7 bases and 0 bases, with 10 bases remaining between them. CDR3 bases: TGTGCCAGCAAACAGGATTATAGCAATCAGCCCCAGCATTTT. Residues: CASKQDYSNQPQHF.

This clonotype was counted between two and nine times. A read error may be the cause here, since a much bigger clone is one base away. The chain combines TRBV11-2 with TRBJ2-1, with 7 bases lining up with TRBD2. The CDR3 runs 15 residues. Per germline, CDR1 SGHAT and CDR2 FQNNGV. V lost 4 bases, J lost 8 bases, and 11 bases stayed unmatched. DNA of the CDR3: TGTGCCAGCAGCTCAGGACGGGGAGGGGTGGATGAGCAGTTCTTC. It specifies CASSSGRGGVDEQFF.

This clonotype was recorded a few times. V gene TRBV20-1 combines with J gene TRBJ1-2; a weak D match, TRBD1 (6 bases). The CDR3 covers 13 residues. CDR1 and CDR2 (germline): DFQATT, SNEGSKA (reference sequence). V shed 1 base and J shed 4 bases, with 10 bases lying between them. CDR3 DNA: TGCAGTGCTAGAGGGGGGCGCTTCTATGGCTACACCTTC. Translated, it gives CSARGGRFYGYTF.